The TCR beta chain described here comes from a study of T-cell reconstitution after alpha-beta-depleted transplantation in children. With 6 bases clipped from V and 3 bases from J, the junction kept 17 bases outside the gene matches. This CDR3 is 17 amino acids long. Germline CDR1 is SQVTM and CDR2 is ANQGSEA. As for this clonotype: Its antigen is unidentified.

The study, taken as a whole, reports: Newly produced T cells mostly accounted for T-cell counts and diversity one year post-transplant. About two months after transplant, alpha-beta T cells reportedly came from several hundred expanded graft clones.

This sample's TCRbeta library carried unique molecular identifier barcodes. Using its own MiXCR run on the PCR reads, TCRdb lists one record per CDR3 protein. The table includes just over 950,000 distinct CDR3 sequences, 25% to 35% detected once. Material: PBMCs, mostly from graft donor cells, obtained 360 days after TCRalphabeta/CD19-depleted stem cell transplant. The chain links TRBV29-1 to TRBJ2-3, with TRBD2 matching over 8 bases. This clonotype originated in a boy less than two years old who had a stem cell transplant for SCID, so the T cells may come from the graft donor. CDR3: CSVGQRGGPLGTDTQYF. CDR3 bases: TGCAGCGTCGGACAACGGGGGGGGCCCCTGGGGACAGATACGCAGTATTTT.